The 6 T cell receptor beta chains below all came from one sample that was sequenced in a study of Ad26.COV2.S vaccination and SARS-CoV-2 variants. Treatment of the sample: over 15 received Ad26.COV2.S at low or high dose, single or two shots; roughly five received placebo; per-sample allocation not given. It was on day 63 after the first vaccine or placebo injection that samples were taken. The assay was immunoSEQ multiplex PCR, and TCRdb's table has in-frame clones only and misses some. Of roughly 510,000 clones listed, around 88% are singletons. Sample: peripheral blood, taken in a trial of Ad26.COV2.S vaccine versus placebo. The receptors were gathered from a person between 18 and 65 years old who received the Ad26.COV2.S COVID-19 vaccine or a placebo.

The chain has TRBV9 and TRBJ1-3; 7 nucleotides match TRBD1. Germline-derived CDR1 and CDR2 are SGDLS and YYNGEE. The CDR3 runs 13 residues. V shed 2 bases and J 8 bases; nucleotides not matched to a gene: 4. This CDR3 reads CASSVGTVDTIYF. DNA of the CDR3: TGTGCCAGCAGCGTTGGGACAGTCGACACCATATATTTT.

This rearrangement joins TRBV14 to TRBJ2-2, with unresolved D. The CDR3 consists of 14 residues. Germline V gives CDR1 SGHDN, CDR2 FVKESK. Trimming took 3 bases from V and 4 from J, leaving 9 bases between them. In DNA form, the CDR3 reads TGTGCCAGCAGCCACGGAATTTTCACCGGGGAGCTGTTTTTT. Residues: CASSHGIFTGELFF.

The sample holds a few counts of this clone. The rearrangement links TRBV9 to TRBJ2-1; tentatively, D is TRBD1 (5 bases). Trimming stripped 1 base from V and 3 bases from J, with 14 bases between. The germline CDR1 and CDR2 sequences are SGDLS and YYNGEE. The CDR3 length is 16 residues. The chain's CDR3 is CASSVQGRAYYNEQFF. DNA of the CDR3: TGTGCCAGCAGCGTACAGGGCAGGGCTTACTACAATGAGCAGTTCTTC.

This chain joins TRBV5-6 and TRBJ2-1; 7 bases fit TRBD2. The CDR3 has 15 residues. Per germline, CDR1 SGHDT and CDR2 YYEEEE. V was pared by 4 bases and J by 1 base, with 5 bases of the junction left unmatched. The CDR3 is CASSGGLVSYNEQFF. The CDR3 DNA follows: TGTGCCAGCAGCGGTGGACTAGTTTCCTACAATGAGCAGTTCTTC.

The rearrangement links TRBV4-3 to TRBJ2-3; 9 bases match TRBD2. Germline loops: CDR1 LGHNA, CDR2 YSLEER. The CDR3 totals 17 residues. Unmatched junction bases numbered 14, after V lost 6 bases and J lost 4 bases. The CDR3: CASSQLAGTNGADTQYF. The CDR3 DNA reads TGCGCCAGCAGTCAACTAGCGGGCACTAATGGGGCAGATACGCAGTATTTT.

CDR3 loop: CASSLRTGTSGANVLTF. CDR3 bases: TGTGCCAGCAGCTTAAGGACAGGCACCTCTGGGGCCAACGTCCTGACTTTC. The chain uses TRBV7-9 and TRBJ2-6; TRBD1 matches at 7 bases. The V gene end was trimmed by 2 bases and the J gene end by 0 bases; junction bases not matched to a gene: 4. The CDR3 runs 17 residues. Germline assignment: CDR1 SEHNR and CDR2 FQNEAQ (reference sequence).